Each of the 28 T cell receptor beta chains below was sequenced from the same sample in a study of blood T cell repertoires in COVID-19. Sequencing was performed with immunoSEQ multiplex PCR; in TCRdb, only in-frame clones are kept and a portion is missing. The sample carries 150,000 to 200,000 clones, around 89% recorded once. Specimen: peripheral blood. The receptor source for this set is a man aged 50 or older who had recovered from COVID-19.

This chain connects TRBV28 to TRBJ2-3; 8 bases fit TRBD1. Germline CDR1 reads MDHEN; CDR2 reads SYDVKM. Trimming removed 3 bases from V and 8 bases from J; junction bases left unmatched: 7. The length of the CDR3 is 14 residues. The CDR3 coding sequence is TGTGCCAGCAGTTTTCCAGGGGGCGCCGGTACGCAGTATTTT. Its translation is CASSFPGGAGTQYF.

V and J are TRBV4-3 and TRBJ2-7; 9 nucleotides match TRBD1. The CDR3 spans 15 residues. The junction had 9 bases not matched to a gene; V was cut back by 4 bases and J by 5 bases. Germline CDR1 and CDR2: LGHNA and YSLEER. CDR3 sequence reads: CASSRAGTGSDEQYF. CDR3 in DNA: TGCGCCAGCAGCCGCGCCGGGACAGGGTCTGACGAGCAGTACTTC.

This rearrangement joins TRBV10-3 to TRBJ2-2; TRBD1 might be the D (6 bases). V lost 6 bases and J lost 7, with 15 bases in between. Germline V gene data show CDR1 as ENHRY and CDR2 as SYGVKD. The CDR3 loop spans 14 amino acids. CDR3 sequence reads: CAIRPLGQIGELFF. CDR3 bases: TGTGCCATCAGGCCGCTCGGACAGATCGGGGAGCTGTTTTTT.

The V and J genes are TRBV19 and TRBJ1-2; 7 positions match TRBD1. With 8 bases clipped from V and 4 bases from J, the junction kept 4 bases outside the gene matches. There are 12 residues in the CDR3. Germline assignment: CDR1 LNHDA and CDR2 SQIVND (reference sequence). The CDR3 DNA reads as TGTGCCAGTGTGGGACAGACCTATGGCTACACCTTC. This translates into CASVGQTYGYTF. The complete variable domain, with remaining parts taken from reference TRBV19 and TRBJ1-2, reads DGGITQSPKYLFRKEGQNVTLSCEQNLNHDAMYWYRQDPGQGLRLIYYSQIVNDFQKGDIAEGYSVSREKKESFPLTVTSAQKNPTAFYLCASVGQTYGYTFGSGTRLTVV.

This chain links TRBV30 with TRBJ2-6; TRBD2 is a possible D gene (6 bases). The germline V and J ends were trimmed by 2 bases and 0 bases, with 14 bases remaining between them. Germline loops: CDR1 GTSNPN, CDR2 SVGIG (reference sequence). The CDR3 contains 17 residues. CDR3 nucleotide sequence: TGTGCCTGGAGTACGGGACTTGGAACCTCTGGGGCCAACGTCCTGACTTTC. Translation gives CAWSTGLGTSGANVLTF.

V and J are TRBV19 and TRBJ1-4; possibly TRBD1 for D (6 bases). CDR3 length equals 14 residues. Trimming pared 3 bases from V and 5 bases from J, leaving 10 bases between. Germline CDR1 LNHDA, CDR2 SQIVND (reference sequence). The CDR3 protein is CASSIGRGNEKLFF. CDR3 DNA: TGTGCCAGTAGTATCGGCAGGGGCAATGAAAAACTGTTTTTT.

The CDR3 loop reads CASSYLDTNYGYTF. CDR3 in DNA: TGTGCCAGCAGTTACTTGGACACCAACTATGGCTACACCTTC. The rearrangement uses TRBV6-5 and TRBJ1-2, with D possibly TRBD1 on 5 matching bases. The CDR3 is 14 residues long. V gave up 1 base and J gave up 2 bases, with 8 bases separating them. CDR1 is MNHEY and CDR2 is SVGAGI in the germline V gene.

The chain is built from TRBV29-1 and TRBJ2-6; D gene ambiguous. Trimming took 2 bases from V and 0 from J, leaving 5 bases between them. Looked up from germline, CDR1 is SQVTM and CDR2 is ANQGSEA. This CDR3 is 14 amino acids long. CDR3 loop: CSVERSSGANVLTF. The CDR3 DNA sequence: TGCAGCGTTGAACGGTCCTCTGGGGCCAACGTCCTGACTTTC.

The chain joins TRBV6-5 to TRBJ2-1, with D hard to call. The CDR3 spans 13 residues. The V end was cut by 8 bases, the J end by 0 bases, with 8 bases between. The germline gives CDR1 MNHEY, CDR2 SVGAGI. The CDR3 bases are TGTGCCAGCGGCGGAAGCTCCTACAATGAGCAGTTCTTC. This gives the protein CASGGSSYNEQFF.

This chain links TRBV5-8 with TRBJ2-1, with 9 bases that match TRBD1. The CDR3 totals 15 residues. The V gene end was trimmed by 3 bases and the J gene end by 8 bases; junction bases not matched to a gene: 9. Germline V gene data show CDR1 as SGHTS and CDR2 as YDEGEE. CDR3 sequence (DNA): TGTGCCAGCAGCTCCGGGACAGGGAGGTTAGATGAGCAGTTCTTC. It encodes CASSSGTGRLDEQFF. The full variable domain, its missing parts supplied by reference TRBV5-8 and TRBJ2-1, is EAGVTQSPTHLIKTRGQQATLRCSPISGHTSVYWYQQALGLGLQFLLWYDEGEERNRGNFPPRFSGRQFPNYSSELNVNALELEDSALYLCASSSGTGRLDEQFFGPGTRLTVL.

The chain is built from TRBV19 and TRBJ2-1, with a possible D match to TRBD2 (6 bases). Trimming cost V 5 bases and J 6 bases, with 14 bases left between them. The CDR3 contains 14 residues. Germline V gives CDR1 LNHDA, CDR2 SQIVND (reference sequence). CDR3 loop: CASSETSWGNEQFF. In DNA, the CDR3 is TGTGCCAGTAGTGAAACTAGCTGGGGCAATGAGCAGTTCTTC.

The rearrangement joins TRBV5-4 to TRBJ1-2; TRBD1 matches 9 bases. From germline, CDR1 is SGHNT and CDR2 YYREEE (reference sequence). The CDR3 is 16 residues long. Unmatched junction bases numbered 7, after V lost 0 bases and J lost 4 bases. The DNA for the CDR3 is TGTGCCAGCAGCTTGGCCCCACAGGGGGCGACCTATGGCTACACCTTC. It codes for CASSLAPQGATYGYTF. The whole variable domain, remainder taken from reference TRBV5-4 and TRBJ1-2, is ETGVTQSPTHLIKTRGQQVTLRCSSQSGHNTVSWYQQALGQGPQFIFQYYREEENGRGNFPPRFSGLQFPNYSSELNVNALELDDSALYLCASSLAPQGATYGYTFGSGTRLTVV.

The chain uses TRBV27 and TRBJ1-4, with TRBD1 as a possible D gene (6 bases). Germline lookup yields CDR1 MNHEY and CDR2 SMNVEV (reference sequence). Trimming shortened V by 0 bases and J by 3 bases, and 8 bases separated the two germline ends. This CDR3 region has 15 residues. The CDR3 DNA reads TGTGCCAGCAGTTTATCGGGGGCGGCTAATGAAAAACTGTTTTTT. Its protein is CASSLSGAANEKLFF.

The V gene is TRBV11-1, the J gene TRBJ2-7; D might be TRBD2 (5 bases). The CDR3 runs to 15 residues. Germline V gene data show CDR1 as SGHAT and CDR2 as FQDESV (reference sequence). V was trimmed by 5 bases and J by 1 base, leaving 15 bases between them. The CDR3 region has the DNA TGTGCCAGCAGCGCAAGGACTTGGCCGTCCTACGAGCAGTACTTC. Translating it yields CASSARTWPSYEQYF. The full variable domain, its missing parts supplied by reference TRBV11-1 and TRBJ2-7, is EAEVAQSPRYKITEKSQAVAFWCDPISGHATLYWYRQILGQGPELLVQFQDESVVDDSQLPKDRFSAERLKGVDSTLKIQPAELGDSAMYLCASSARTWPSYEQYFGPGTRLTVT.

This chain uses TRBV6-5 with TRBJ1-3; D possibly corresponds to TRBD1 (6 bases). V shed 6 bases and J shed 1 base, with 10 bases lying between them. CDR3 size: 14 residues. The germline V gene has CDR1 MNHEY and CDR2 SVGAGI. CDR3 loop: CASSLGGSGNTIYF. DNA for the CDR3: TGTGCCAGCAGCTTAGGGGGATCTGGAAACACCATATATTTT.

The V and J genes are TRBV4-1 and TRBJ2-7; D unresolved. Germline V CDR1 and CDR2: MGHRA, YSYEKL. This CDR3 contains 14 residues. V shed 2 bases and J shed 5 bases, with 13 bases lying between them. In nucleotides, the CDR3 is TGCGCCAGCAGCCAACGAGGTCAGATTCACGAGCAGTACTTC. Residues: CASSQRGQIHEQYF.

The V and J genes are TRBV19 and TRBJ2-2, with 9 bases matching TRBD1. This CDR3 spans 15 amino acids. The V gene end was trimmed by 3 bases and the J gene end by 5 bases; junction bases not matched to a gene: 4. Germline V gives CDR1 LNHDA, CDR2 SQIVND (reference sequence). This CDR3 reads CASSMGQGTTGELFF. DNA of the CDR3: TGTGCCAGTAGTATGGGACAGGGTACGACCGGGGAGCTGTTTTTT.

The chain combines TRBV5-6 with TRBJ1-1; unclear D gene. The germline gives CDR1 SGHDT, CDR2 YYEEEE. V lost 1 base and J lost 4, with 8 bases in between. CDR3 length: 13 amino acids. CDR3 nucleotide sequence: TGTGCCAGCAGCTTGCTGGGAGGCACTGAAGCTTTCTTT. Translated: CASSLLGGTEAFF.

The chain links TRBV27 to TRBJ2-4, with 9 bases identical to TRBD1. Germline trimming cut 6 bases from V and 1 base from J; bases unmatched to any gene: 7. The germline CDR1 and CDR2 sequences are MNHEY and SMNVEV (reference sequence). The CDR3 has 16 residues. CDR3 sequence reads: CASSPWGQGAKNIQYF. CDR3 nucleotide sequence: TGTGCCAGCAGCCCCTGGGGACAGGGCGCCAAAAACATTCAGTACTTC.

As DNA, the CDR3 is TGTGCCAGCACGACCTCTCCAGGGGAAGCTAACTATGGCTACACCTTC. Its translation is CASTTSPGEANYGYTF. This sequence joins TRBV18 and TRBJ1-2; a possible D gene is TRBD1 (6 bases). Per the germline V gene, CDR1 is KGHSH and CDR2 is LQKENI. V lost 8 bases and J lost 0, with 19 bases in between. There are 16 residues in the CDR3.

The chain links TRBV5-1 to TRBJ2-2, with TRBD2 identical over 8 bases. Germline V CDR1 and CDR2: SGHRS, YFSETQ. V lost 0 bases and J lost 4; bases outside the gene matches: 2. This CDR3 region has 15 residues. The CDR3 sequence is CASSLAGGRTGELFF. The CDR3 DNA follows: TGCGCCAGCAGCTTGGCGGGGGGGCGCACCGGGGAGCTGTTTTTT. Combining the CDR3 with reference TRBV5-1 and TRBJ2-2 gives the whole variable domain KAGVTQTPRYLIKTRGQQVTLSCSPISGHRSVSWYQQTPGQGLQFLFEYFSETQRNKGNFPGRFSGRQFSNSRSEMNVSTLELGDSALYLCASSLAGGRTGELFFGEGSRLTVL.

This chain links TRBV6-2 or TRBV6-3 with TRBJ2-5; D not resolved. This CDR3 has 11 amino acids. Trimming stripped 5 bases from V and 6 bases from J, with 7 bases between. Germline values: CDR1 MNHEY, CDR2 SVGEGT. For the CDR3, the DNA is TGTGCCAGCAGTCAAGCTAAGACCCAGTACTTC. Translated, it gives CASSQAKTQYF.

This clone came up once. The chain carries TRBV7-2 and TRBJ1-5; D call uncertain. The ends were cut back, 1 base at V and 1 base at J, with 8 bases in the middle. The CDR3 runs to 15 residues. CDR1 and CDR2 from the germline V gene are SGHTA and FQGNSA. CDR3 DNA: TGTGCCAGCAGCTTAGGTGGAGGCAGCAATCAGCCCCAGCATTTT. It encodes CASSLGGGSNQPQHF.

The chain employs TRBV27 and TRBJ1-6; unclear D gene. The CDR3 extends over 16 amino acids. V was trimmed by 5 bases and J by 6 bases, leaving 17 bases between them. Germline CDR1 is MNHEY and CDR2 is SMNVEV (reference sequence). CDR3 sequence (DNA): TGTGCCAGCAGTCCCCGACCGGGAGGTGTTAATTCACCCCTCCACTTT. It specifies CASSPRPGGVNSPLHF.

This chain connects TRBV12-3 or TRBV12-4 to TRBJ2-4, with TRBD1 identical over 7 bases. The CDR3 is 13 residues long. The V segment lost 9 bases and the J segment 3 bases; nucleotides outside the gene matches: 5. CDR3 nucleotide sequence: TGTGCCAGTACCGGGACAGTCAAAAACATTCAGTACTTC. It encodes CASTGTVKNIQYF.

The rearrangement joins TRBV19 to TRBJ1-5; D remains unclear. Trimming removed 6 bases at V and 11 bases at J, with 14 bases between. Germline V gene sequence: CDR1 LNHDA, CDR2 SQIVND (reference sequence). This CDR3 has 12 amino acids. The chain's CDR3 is CASSRPPGSQHF. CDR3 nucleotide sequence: TGTGCCAGTAGCCGACCCCCGGGGTCCCAGCATTTT. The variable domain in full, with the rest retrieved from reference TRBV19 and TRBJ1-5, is DGGITQSPKYLFRKEGQNVTLSCEQNLNHDAMYWYRQDPGQGLRLIYYSQIVNDFQKGDIAEGYSVSREKKESFPLTVTSAQKNPTAFYLCASSRPPGSQHFGDGTRLSIL.

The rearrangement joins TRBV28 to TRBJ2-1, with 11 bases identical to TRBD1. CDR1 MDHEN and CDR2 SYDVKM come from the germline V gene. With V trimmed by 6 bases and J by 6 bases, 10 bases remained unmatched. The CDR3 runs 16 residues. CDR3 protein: CASSHAGTGGPNEQFF. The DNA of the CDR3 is TGTGCCAGCAGCCATGCCGGGACAGGGGGACCCAATGAGCAGTTCTTC.

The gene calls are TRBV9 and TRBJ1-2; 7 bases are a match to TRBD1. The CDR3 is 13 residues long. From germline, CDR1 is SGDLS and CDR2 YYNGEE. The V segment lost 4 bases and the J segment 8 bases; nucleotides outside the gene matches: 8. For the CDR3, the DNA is TGTGCCAGCAGCTTAGGGGGCGCGGAGGGCTACACCTTC. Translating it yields CASSLGGAEGYTF.